This T cell receptor beta chain was sequenced for a study of T cells after posttransplantation cyclophosphamide. Trimming took 0 bases from V and 2 from J; bases not matched to a gene: 5. Germline-derived CDR1 and CDR2 are MNHEY and SVGAGI. This CDR3 has 16 residues. General study points: Donor CD8+ memory clones often dominated recipient blood repertoires at later times. After PTCy, TRB diversity resembled that of CNI/methotrexate controls. Blood and skin or GI T cell repertoires showed limited TRB overlap.

To note about this clone: Its target is unknown.

Busulfan-fludarabine conditioning, marrow transplant, and cyclophosphamide on days +3 and +4 were administered. The table came from immunoSEQ multiplex PCR; TCRdb's copy has only in-frame clones and leaves some out. The repertoire holds approximately 4,500 clones, with roughly four fifths as singletons. This chain links TRBV6-5 with TRBJ1-2, with 8 bases fitting TRBD1. Sequences were derived from PBMCs, sampled after allogeneic stem cell transplant with posttransplant cyclophosphamide. This TCR was sampled from a male patient between 40 and 49 years old who received an allogeneic stem cell transplant from a related donor, was CMV-positive, and had acute and chronic GVHD. Some T cells may originate from the graft donor. The DNA of the CDR3 is TGTGCCAGCAGTTACTCCCCAGGGGGCCAAAACTATGGCTACACCTTC. Its protein product is CASSYSPGGQNYGYTF.